The 11 T cell receptor beta chains presented below share a single source sample, sequenced in a study of CD8 T cells in Susac syndrome. The authors reverse transcribed roughly 0.5 to 1 ug RNA with random hexamers. In TCRdb, the immunoSEQ multiplex PCR reads were re-called with MiXCR into one record per CDR3 protein. The table includes 210,000 or so distinct CDR3 sequences, less than 95% detected once. Material for sequencing was CD4+ T cells from PBMCs. The receptor source for this set is a human donor with Susac syndrome.

The CDR3 sequence: CSAPRTGGSDTQYF. The DNA for the CDR3 is TGCAGTGCTCCGCGGACAGGGGGCTCAGATACGCAGTATTTT. V and J are TRBV20-1 and TRBJ2-3; 11 bases line up with TRBD1. The CDR3 contains 14 residues. CDR1 is DFQATT, CDR2 SNEGSKA, per germline (reference sequence). The junction had 5 bases not matched to a gene; V was cut back by 5 bases and J by 4 bases.

The chain combines TRBV5-1 with TRBJ2-3; 9 nucleotides agree with TRBD1. V lost 3 bases to trimming and J lost 5 bases; unmatched junction nucleotides: 4. Per germline, CDR1 SGHRS and CDR2 YFSETQ. This CDR3 has 14 amino acids. CDR3: CASSSTGGEDTQYF. The CDR3 DNA reads as TGCGCCAGCAGCTCGACAGGGGGGGAAGATACGCAGTATTTT.

V is TRBV29-1 and J is TRBJ1-2; the match to TRBD1 covers 12 bases. CDR1 and CDR2 (germline): SQVTM, ANQGSEA. Trimming cost V 7 bases and J 6 bases; bases outside gene matches: 3. There are 12 residues in the CDR3. In nucleotides, the CDR3 is TGCAGCGCCGGGACAGGGGGCGATGGCTACACCTTC. This codes for CSAGTGGDGYTF.

The chain links TRBV20-1 to TRBJ2-3, with TRBD2 identical over 9 bases. This CDR3 comprises 15 residues. J lost 3 bases, V lost 1 base, and 5 bases had no gene match. Germline assignment: CDR1 DFQATT and CDR2 SNEGSKA (reference sequence). CDR3 protein: CSARGNSGGTDTQYF. CDR3 nucleotide sequence: TGCAGTGCTAGAGGGAATAGCGGGGGTACAGATACGCAGTATTTT.

This clonotype was detected only once. V usage is TRBV18 and J usage is TRBJ1-2, with 8 bases matching TRBD1. The CDR3 contains 14 residues. V shed 5 bases and J 7 bases; nucleotides not matched to a gene: 9. Germline loops: CDR1 KGHSH, CDR2 LQKENI. The chain's CDR3 is CASSDAGGPRGYTF. CDR3 DNA: TGTGCCAGCTCAGATGCAGGGGGCCCTCGTGGCTACACCTTC. Full variable domain (rest looked up from reference TRBV18 and TRBJ1-2): NAGVMQNPRHLVRRRGQEARLRCSPMKGHSHVYWYRQLPEEGLKFMVYLQKENIIDESGMPKERFSAEFPKEGPSILRIQQVVRGDSAAYFCASSDAGGPRGYTFGSGTRLTVV.

The CDR3 here is CASSLVFPTGGKTGELFF. The DNA of the CDR3 is TGTGCCAGCAGCTTAGTGTTCCCGACAGGGGGCAAGACCGGGGAGCTGTTTTTT. V gene TRBV7-8 combines with J gene TRBJ2-2; 10 bases line up with TRBD1. Trimming at V came to 1 base and at J to 5 bases, leaving 10 bases not matched to a gene. There are 18 residues in the CDR3. CDR1 and CDR2 from the germline V gene are SGHVS and FQNEAQ.

The chain recombines TRBV20-1 with TRBJ1-1; 11 positions match TRBD1. V gave up 2 bases and J gave up 8 bases; unmatched junction bases: 7. CDR1 is DFQATT and CDR2 is SNEGSKA in the germline V gene (reference sequence). CDR3 length: 14 residues. Here the CDR3 DNA reads TGCAGTGCTAGACCCGGGACAGGGGGGAAGGAAGCTTTCTTT. Protein: CSARPGTGGKEAFF.

V and J are TRBV5-4 and TRBJ2-5; D gene unclear. Germline lookup yields CDR1 SGHNT and CDR2 YYREEE (reference sequence). Trimming took 1 base from V and 2 from J, leaving 12 bases between them. There are 15 residues in the CDR3. The CDR3 nucleotides read TGTGCCAGCAGCTTGTCAGTAGAACAACAAGAGACCCAGTACTTC. Translated: CASSLSVEQQETQYF.

The chain carries TRBV30 and TRBJ2-6; D unclear. With 5 bases removed from V and 2 bases from J, the gap between germline ends came to 7 bases. Per germline, CDR1 GTSNPN and CDR2 SVGIG (reference sequence). The CDR3 consists of 13 residues. CDR3 nucleotides: TGTGCCTGGGGAGTTACTGGGGCCAACGTCCTGACTTTC. Encoded protein: CAWGVTGANVLTF.

This chain joins TRBV30 and TRBJ1-6; the D is unclear. CDR3 length equals 12 residues. V shed 5 bases and J shed 10 bases, with 12 bases lying between them. The germline V gene encodes CDR1 GTSNPN and CDR2 SVGIG (reference sequence). CDR3 sequence (DNA): TGTGCCTGGGAGGCAGGCGGGTCACCCCTCCACTTT. The encoded protein is CAWEAGGSPLHF.

This chain joins TRBV5-6 and TRBJ2-1; TRBD1 or TRBD2 may be the D gene (6 bases each). V was clipped by 5 bases and J by 5 bases, with 17 bases between them. CDR3 size: 15 residues. Germline loops: CDR1 SGHDT, CDR2 YYEEEE. CDR3 protein: CASRPWRGINNEQFF. The CDR3 region has the DNA TGTGCCAGCAGACCATGGAGGGGGATTAACAATGAGCAGTTCTTC.